This T cell receptor (beta chain) derives from a study of cytomegalovirus exposure and HLA in healthy donors. Germline V gene data show CDR1 as MNHNY and CDR2 as SVGAGI (reference sequence). CDR3 length: 14 residues. J gave up 4 bases and V 5 bases, and 4 bases lay outside the gene matches. The PCR was carried out with 60 Vbeta primers and 13 Jbeta primers. Produced via immunoSEQ multiplex PCR; TCRdb's table is partial and in-frame only. The table shows tens of thousands of clones, with roughly 84% occurring only once. Each of the donors was a healthy bone marrow donor. The count of this clone is one. The TCR sequence derives from a man younger than 35 in good health and CMV-seronegative. Sequencing used PBMCs. The chain carries TRBV6-6 and TRBJ1-3, with 8 bases aligning to TRBD1. The CDR3 nucleotides are TGTGCCAGCAGTGGGGGGACAGGCGGAAACACCATATATTTT. Its translation is CASSGGTGGNTIYF.